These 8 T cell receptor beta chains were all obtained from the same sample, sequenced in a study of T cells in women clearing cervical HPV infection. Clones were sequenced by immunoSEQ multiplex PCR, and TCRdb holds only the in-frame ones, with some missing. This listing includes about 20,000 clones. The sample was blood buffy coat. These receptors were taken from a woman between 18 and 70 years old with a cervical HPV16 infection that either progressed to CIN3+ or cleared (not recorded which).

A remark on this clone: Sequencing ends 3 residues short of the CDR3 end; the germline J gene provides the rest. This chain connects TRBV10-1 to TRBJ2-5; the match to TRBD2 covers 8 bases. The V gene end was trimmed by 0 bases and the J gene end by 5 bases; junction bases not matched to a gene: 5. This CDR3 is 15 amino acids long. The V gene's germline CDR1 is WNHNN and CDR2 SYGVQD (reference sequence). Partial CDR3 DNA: TGCGCCAGCAGTGAGTCTCGGGGGGGCGTGGAGACC. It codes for CASSESRGGVET. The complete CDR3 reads CASSESRGGVETQYF.

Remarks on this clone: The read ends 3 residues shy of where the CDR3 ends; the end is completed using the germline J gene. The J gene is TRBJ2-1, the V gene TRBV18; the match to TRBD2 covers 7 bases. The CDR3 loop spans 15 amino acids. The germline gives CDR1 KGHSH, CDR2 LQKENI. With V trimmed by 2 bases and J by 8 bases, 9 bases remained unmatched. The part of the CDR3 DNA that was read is TGTGCCAGCTCACCAGCACTAGCGCCTGGGGATGAG. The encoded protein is CASSPALAPGDE. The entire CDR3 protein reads CASSPALAPGDEQFF. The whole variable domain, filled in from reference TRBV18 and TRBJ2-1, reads NAGVMQNPRHLVRRRGQEARLRCSPMKGHSHVYWYRQLPEEGLKFMVYLQKENIIDESGMPKERFSAEFPKEGPSILRIQQVVRGDSAAYFCASSPALAPGDEQFFGPGTRLTVL.

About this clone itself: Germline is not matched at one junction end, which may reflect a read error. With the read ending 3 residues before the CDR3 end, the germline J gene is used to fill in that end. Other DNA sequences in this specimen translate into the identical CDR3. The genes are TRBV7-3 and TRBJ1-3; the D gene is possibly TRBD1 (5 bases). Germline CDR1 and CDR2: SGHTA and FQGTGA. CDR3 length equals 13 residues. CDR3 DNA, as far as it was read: TGTGCCAGCAGCTTAGGGGCCGGAAACACT. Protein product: CASSLGAGNT. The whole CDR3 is CASSLGAGNTIYF. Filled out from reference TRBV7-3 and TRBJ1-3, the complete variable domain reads GAGVSQTPSNKVTEKGKYVELRCDPISGHTALYWYRQSLGQGPEFLIYFQGTGAADDSGLPNDRFFAVRPEGSVSTLKIQRTERGDSAVYLCASSLGAGNTIYFGEGSWLTVV.

This CDR3 reads CASSPQGATYGYTF. The CDR3 bases that were read are TGTGCCAGCAGTCCGCAGGGGGCAACCTATGGC. The chain combines TRBV12-3 or TRBV12-4 with TRBJ1-2; 8 nucleotides align to TRBD1. Read data end 3 residues before the CDR3 end; the end is taken from the germline J gene. V shed 5 bases and J 4 bases; nucleotides not matched to a gene: 6. This CDR3 has 14 amino acids.

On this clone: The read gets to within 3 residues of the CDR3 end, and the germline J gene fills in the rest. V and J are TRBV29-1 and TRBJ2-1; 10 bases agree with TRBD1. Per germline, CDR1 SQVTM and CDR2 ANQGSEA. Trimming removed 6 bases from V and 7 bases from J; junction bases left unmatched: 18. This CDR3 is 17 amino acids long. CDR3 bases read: TGCAGCGTCCCCGGGGGACAGGGGTTTAAAGGAGGGAATGAG. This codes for CSVPGGQGFKGGNE. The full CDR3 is CSVPGGQGFKGGNEQFF.

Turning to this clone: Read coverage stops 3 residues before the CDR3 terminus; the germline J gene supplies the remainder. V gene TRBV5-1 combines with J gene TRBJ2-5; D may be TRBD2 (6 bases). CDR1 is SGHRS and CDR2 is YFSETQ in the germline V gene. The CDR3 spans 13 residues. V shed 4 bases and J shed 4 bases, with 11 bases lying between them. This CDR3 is CASSPAGGETQYF. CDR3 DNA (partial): TGCGCCAGCAGCCCCGCCGGGGGAGAGACC. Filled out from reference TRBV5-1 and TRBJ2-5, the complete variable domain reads KAGVTQTPRYLIKTRGQQVTLSCSPISGHRSVSWYQQTPGQGLQFLFEYFSETQRNKGNFPGRFSGRQFSNSRSEMNVSTLELGDSALYLCASSPAGGETQYFGPGTRLLVL.

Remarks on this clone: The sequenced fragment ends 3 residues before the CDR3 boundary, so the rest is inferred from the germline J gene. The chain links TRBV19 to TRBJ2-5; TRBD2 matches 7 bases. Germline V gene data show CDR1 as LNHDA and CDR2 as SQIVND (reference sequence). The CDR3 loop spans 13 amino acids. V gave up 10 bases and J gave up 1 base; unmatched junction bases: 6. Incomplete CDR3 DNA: TGTGCCACCGGGCCTAGCGGCCAAGAGACC. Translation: CATGPSGQET. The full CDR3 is CATGPSGQETQYF.

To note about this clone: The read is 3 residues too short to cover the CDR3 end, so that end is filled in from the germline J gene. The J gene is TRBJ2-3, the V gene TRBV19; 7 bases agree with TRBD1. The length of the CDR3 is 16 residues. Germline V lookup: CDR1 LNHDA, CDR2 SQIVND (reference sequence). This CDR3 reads CASSIPGQANKETQYF. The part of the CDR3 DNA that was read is TGTGCCAGTAGTATTCCCGGACAGGCGAATAAAGAGACG. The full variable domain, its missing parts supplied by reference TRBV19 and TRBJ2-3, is DGGITQSPKYLFRKEGQNVTLSCEQNLNHDAMYWYRQDPGQGLRLIYYSQIVNDFQKGDIAEGYSVSREKKESFPLTVTSAQKNPTAFYLCASSIPGQANKETQYFGPGTRLTVL.